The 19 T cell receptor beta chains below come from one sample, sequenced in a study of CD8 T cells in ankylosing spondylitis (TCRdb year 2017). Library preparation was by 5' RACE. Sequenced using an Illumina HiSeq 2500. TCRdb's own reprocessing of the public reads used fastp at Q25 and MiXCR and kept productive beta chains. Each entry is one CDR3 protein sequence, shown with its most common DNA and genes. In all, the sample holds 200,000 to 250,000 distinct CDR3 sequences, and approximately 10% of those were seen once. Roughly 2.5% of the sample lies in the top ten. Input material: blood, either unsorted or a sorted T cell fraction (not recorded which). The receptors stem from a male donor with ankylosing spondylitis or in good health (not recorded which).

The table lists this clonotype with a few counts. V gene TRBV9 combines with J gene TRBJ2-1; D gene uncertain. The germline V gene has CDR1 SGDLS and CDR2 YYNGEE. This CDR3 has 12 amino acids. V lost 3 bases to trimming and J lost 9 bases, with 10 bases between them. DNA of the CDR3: TGTGCCAGCAGCGCCGAACCTTCTGAGCAGTTCTTC. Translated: CASSAEPSEQFF.

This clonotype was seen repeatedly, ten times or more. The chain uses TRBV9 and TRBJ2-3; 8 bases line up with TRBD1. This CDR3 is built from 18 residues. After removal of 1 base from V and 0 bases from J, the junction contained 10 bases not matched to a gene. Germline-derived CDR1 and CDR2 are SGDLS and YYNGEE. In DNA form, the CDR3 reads TGTGCCAGCAGCGTATCTCCCATCCAGGGGGCTAGCACAGATACGCAGTATTTT. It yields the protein CASSVSPIQGASTDTQYF.

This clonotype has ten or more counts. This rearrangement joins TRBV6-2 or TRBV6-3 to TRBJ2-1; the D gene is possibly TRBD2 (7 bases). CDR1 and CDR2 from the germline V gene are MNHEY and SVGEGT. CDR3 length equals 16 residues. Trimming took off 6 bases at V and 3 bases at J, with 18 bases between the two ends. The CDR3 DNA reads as TGTGCCAGCAGAGGGGGGGCGGCGGGGGACTACAATGAGCAGTTCTTC. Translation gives CASRGGAAGDYNEQFF.

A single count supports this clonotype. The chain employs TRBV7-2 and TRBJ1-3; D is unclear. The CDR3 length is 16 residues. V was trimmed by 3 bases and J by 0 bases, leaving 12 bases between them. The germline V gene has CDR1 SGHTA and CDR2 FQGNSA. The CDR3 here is CASSLSLTNSGNTIYF. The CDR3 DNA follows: TGTGCCAGCAGCTTGTCGCTGACAAACTCTGGAAACACCATATATTTT. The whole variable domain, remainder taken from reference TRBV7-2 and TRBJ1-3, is GAGVSQSPSNKVTEKGKDVELRCDPISGHTALYWYRQSLGQGLEFLIYFQGNSAPDKSGLPSDRFSAERTGGSVSTLTIQRTQQEDSAVYLCASSLSLTNSGNTIYFGEGSWLTVV.

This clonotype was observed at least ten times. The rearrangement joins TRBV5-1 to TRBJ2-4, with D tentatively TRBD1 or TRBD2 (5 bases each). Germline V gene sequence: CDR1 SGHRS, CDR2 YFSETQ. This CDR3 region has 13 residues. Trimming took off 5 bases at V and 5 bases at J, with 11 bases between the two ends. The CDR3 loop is CASSRDGENIQYF. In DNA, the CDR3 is TGCGCCAGCAGTCGGGACGGAGAAAACATTCAGTACTTC.

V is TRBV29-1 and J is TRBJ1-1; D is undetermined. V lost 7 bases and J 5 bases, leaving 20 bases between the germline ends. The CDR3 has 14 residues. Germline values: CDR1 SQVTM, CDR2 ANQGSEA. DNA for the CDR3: TGCAGCGCCCCTGGGCGTTCAGAAGGAACTGAAGCTTTCTTT. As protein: CSAPGRSEGTEAFF.

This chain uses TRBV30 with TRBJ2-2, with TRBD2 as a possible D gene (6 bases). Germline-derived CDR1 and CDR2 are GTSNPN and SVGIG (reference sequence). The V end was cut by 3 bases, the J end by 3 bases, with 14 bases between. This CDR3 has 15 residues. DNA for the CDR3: TGTGCCTGGAGGGAACTTCGGGGGTACACCGGGGAGCTGTTTTTT. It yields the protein CAWRELRGYTGELFF. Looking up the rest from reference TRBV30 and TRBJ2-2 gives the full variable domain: SQTIHQWPATLVQPVGSPLSLECTVEGTSNPNLYWYRQAAGRGLQLLFYSVGIGQISSEVPQNLSASRPQDRQFILSSKKLLLSDSGFYLCAWRELRGYTGELFFGEGSRLTVL.

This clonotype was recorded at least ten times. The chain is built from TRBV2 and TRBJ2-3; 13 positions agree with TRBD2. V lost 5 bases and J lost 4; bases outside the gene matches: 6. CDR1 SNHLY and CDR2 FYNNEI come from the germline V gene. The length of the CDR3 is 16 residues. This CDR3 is CASSTTSGGAADTQYF. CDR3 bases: TGTGCCAGCAGTACTACTAGCGGGGGGGCCGCAGATACGCAGTATTTT.

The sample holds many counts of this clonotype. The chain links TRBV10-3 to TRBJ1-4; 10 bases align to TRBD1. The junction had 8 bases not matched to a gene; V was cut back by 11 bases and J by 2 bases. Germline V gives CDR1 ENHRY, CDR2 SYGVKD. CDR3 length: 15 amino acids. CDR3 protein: CAVSDRGSTNEKLFF. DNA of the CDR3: TGTGCCGTATCGGACAGGGGGTCCACTAATGAAAAACTGTTTTTT.

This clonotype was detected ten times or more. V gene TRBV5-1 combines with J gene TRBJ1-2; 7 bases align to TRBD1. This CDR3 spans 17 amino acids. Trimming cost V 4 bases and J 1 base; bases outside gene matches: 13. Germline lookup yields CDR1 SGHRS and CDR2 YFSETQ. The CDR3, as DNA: TGCGCCAGCAGCATAAGCCCCGACAGGGCCGTTAACTATGGCTACACCTTC. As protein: CASSISPDRAVNYGYTF.

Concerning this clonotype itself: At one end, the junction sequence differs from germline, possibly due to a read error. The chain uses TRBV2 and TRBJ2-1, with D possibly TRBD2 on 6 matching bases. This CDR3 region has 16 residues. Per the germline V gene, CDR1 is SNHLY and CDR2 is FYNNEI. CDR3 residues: CASSERAGLGYNEQLF. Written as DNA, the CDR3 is TGTGCCAGCAGTGAAAGAGCGGGCCTGGGTTACAATGAGCAGCTCTTC.

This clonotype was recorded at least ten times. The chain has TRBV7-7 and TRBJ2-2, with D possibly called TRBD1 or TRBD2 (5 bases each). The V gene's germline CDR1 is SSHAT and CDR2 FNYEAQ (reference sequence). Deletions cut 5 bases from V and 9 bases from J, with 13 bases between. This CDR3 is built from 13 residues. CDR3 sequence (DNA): TGTGCCAGCAGCCCGGGACGTACCCGGGAGCTGTTTTTT. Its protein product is CASSPGRTRELFF.

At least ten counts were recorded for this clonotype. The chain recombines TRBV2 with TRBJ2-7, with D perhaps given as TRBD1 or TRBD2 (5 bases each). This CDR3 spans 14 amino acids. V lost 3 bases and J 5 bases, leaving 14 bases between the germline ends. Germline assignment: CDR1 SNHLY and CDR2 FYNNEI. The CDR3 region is CASSDVFGDDEQYF. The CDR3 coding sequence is TGTGCCAGCAGTGACGTATTTGGGGACGACGAGCAGTACTTC.

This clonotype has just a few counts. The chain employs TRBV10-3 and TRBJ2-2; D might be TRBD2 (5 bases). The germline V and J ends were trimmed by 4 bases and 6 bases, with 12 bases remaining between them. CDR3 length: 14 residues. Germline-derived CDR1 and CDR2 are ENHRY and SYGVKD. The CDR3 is CAISATTGAGELFF. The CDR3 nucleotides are TGTGCCATCAGTGCCACTACCGGGGCCGGGGAGCTGTTTTTT.

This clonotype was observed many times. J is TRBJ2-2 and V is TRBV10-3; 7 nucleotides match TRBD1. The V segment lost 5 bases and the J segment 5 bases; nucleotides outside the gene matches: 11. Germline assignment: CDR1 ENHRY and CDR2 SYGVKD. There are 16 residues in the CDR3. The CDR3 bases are TGTGCCATCAGTACAGGGGCCCCATCAAGTACCGGGGAGCTGTTTTTT. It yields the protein CAISTGAPSSTGELFF.

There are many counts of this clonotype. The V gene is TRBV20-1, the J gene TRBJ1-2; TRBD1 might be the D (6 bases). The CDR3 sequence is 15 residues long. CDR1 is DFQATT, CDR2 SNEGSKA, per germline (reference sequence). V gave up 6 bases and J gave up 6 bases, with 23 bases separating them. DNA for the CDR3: TGCAGTGCCCCCAGACAGACTACAGGGCCTCATGGCTACACCTTC. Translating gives CSAPRQTTGPHGYTF.

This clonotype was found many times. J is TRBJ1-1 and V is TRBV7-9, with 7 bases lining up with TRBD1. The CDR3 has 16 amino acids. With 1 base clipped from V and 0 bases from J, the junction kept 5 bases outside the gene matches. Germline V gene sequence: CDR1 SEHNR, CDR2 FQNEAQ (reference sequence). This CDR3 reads CASSLGVGTVNTEAFF. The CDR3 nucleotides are TGTGCCAGCAGCTTAGGAGTAGGGACAGTGAACACTGAAGCTTTCTTT.

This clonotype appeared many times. CDR3: CASSLRFADTQYF. In DNA, the CDR3 is TGTGCCAGCAGTTTAAGATTTGCAGATACGCAGTATTTT. The chain joins TRBV12-3 or TRBV12-4 to TRBJ2-3; D gene unclear. This CDR3 has 13 residues. The V gene lost 2 bases and the J gene lost 4 bases, with 7 bases spanning the gap.

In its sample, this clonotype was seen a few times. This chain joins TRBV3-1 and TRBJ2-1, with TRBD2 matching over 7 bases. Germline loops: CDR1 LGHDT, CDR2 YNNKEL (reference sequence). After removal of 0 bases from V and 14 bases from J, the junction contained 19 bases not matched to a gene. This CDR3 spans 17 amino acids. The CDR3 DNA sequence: TGTGCCAGCAGCCAAGAGTCGGGGAGGGGCCGCGCCTTAGGCAAGTTCTTC. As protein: CASSQESGRGRALGKFF.